This T cell receptor (beta chain) was recovered during a study of siplizumab effects on memory and regulatory T cells. Overall study findings and caveats: On average, about 69% of mappable alloreactive CD4+ clones were Treg-derived under siplizumab, against about 30% in controls.

The germline V gene has CDR1 SQVTM and CDR2 ANQGSEA. The CDR3 contains 14 residues. Trimming took 7 bases from V and 4 from J; bases not matched to a gene: 8. About this clone: Its antigen is undetermined.

The method was immunoSEQ multiplex PCR; TCRdb's version includes in-frame clones alone and lacks a portion of them. The sample contains about 56,000 clones, about 98% of which appear only once. The chain employs TRBV29-1 and TRBJ1-1; TRBD1 matches 11 bases. The sample consisted of naive CD8+ T cells sorted from blood. This receptor was identified in a human donor in good health. In nucleotides, the CDR3 is TGCAGCGCCCCAGCCGGGACAGGGGGCACTGAAGCTTTCTTT. It yields the protein CSAPAGTGGTEAFF.